A selection of T cell receptor beta chains follows, all from one sample in a study of cytomegalovirus exposure and HLA in healthy donors. Sequencing used immunoSEQ multiplex PCR; TCRdb keeps in-frame clones, though not all of them. This repertoire comprises under 50,000 clones; its ten largest clones make up about 4%. Sequencing used PBMCs. These TCRs come from a male donor in good health and CMV-seronegative. CDR3s include the opening cysteine and the closing phenylalanine or tryptophan. The order of the fields is V gene, J gene, D gene, CDR3 DNA, CDR3 protein. The D gene is left open where the match is weak.

TRBV10-1,TRBJ1-6,TRBD1,TGCGCCAGCAGTGTAGGACAGGGGGCAAAGTCCTATAATTCACCCCTCCACTTT,CASSVGQGAKSYNSPLHF
TRBV7-2,TRBJ2-2,.,TGTGCCAGCAGCTTAAATTCCCAGTTAAACACCGGGGAGCTGTTTTTT,CASSLNSQLNTGELFF
TRBV7-9,TRBJ2-5,TRBD2,TGTGCCAGCAGCCTAGCGGGGAGGGAGACCCAGTACTTC,CASSLAGRETQYF
TRBV6-5,TRBJ2-3,TRBD1,TGTGCCAGCAGTTACACAGGGGGCGGTTCAGATACGCAGTATTTT,CASSYTGGGSDTQYF
TRBV15,TRBJ2-5,.,TGTGCCACCAGCAGAGAGGACCCTTCCTTAGGGGAAGAGACCCAGTACTTC,CATSREDPSLGEETQYF
TRBV6-5,TRBJ1-5,.,TGTGCCAGCAGCAAGGCCGGGGGGAATCAGCCCCAGCATTTT,CASSKAGGNQPQHF
TRBV27,TRBJ2-7,.,TGTGCCAGCAGCAGTACAGGGTCCTCCTACGAGCAGTACTTC,CASSSTGSSYEQYF
TRBV27,TRBJ1-6,.,TGTGCCAGCCTAAAGGCAGGGGATCGATTTAATTCACCCCTCCACTTT,CASLKAGDRFNSPLHF
TRBV2,TRBJ2-4,.,TGTGCCAGCAGGAGGTTTTCCGCCACGTTAGGGGACATTCAGTACTTC,CASRRFSATLGDIQYF
TRBV4-2,TRBJ1-6,.,TGTGCCAGCAGCCAAGATCCAGCTAACTCAGCGACGAATAATTCACCCCTCCACTTT,CASSQDPANSATNNSPLHF
TRBV10-3,TRBJ2-3,TRBD1,TGTGCCATCAAGAGACAGGGACGCACAGATACGCAGTATTTT,CAIKRQGRTDTQYF
TRBV4-2,TRBJ2-3,TRBD2,TGTGCCAGCAGCCCGACTAGCGGGGGTCACACAGATACGCAGTATTTT,CASSPTSGGHTDTQYF
TRBV6-1,TRBJ1-2,TRBD1,TGTGCCAGCAGCCTCGGACAGGACTATGGCTACACCTTC,CASSLGQDYGYTF
TRBV5-4,TRBJ1-4,.,TGTGCCAGCAGCTTGGGACAGGCTAATGAAAAACTGTTTTTT,CASSLGQANEKLFF
TRBV6-6,TRBJ1-1,.,TGTGCCAGCAGTTACGCCGGAGGGGGGGCGAACACTGAAGCTTTCTTT,CASSYAGGGANTEAFF
TRBV6-1,TRBJ2-3,TRBD1,TGTGCCAGCAGTGCGCCCGGGACAGGGTGGACAGATACGCAGTATTTT,CASSAPGTGWTDTQYF
TRBV4-1,TRBJ1-5,.,TGCGCCAGCAGCCACCCCCCGGGAAATCAGCCCCAGCATTTT,CASSHPPGNQPQHF
TRBV9,TRBJ2-7,TRBD1,TGTGCCAGCAGCTTTACAGGGGGTGGCTACGAGCAGTACTTC,CASSFTGGGYEQYF
TRBV5-1,TRBJ2-2,TRBD2,TGCGCCAGCAGCATCGCTGGGGGGGACGCGAACACCGGGGAGCTGTTTTTT,CASSIAGGDANTGELFF
TRBV5-1,TRBJ2-3,.,TGCGCCAGCAGCCGAATTCCGCAGGGGAGCACAGATACGCAGTATTTT,CASSRIPQGSTDTQYF